One T cell receptor (beta chain) is described in this entry. This clone appeared once. Its antigen is not yet known. The sample holds no much larger clone one base away, and base qualities are not on file. The library came from the immunoSEQ multiplex PCR assay. For the multiplex PCR, a mixture combining 60 forward primers for TCR Vbeta segments and 13 reverse primers for TCR Jbeta segments was used. The CDR3 region of rearranged TCR beta genes was amplified from genomic DNA by a multiplex PCR assay. The Illumina HiSeq System was used to sequence the amplified TCR beta libraries as 87-base-pair reads. As for how the authors treated the data: In a later analysis, 80 million or so unique TCR beta chains were counted across the roughly 610 repertoires, and roughly 11 million of these chains were shared by at least two donors. To remove PCR and sequencing errors, raw reads were error-corrected and collapsed into unique sequences using a nearest-neighbor algorithm that merged closely related sequences. V, D and J gene segments were assigned by aligning CDR3 sequences to IMGT reference sequences. Each retained sequence needed at least a six-nucleotide match to both a V gene segment and a J gene segment. A rearrangement was called productive if the CDR3 had no stop codons and remained in frame with V and J, and every other rearrangement was called non-productive. Following IMGT convention, CDR3 was defined as the stretch from the second conserved V-encoded cysteine to the conserved J-encoded phenylalanine. The earlier analysis of a few hundred of the donors excluded sequences that lacked an unambiguous match to a single V gene segment. An earlier analysis of approximately 590 of the donors called V segments functional above 56.7% productive rearrangements and segregating when the between-donor standard deviation exceeded 5%. A statistical classification framework was developed to diagnose cytomegalovirus status using the catalog of TCR beta chain sequences. V and J gene assignment, in a later analysis, came from comparing TCR nucleotide sequences with IMGT/GENE-DB human TR gene sequences. Using the TCRdist pipeline, a later analysis assigned CDR3 sequences along with most-parsimonious VDJ recombination scenarios. In a later analysis, each TCR beta chain was defined by its CDR3 amino acid sequence together with its V-gene family, and reads lacking a unique V-gene family were excluded. To address suspected cross-contamination and a sequencing artifact, a later analysis removed 550 to 750 highly shared, low-generation-probability nucleotide sequences. A later analysis calculated a clonal expansion index for each public chain from normalized within-repertoire ranks of inferred template counts. In a later analysis, generation probabilities were computed with a VDJ recombination model fitted to out-of-frame rearrangements, and the resulting probabilities were checked against IGoR. In a later analysis, TCR-TCR, TCR-HLA and TCR-CMV co-occurrence was scored with hypergeometric tests, and a repertoire-size bias correction was applied to TCR pairs. To estimate false discovery rates, a later analysis permuted the HLA or CMV assignments 20 times. In a later analysis, co-occurring TCRs were grouped using DBSCAN, with TCRdist sequence similarity added in when clustering inside HLA-allele-positive subsets. Repertoires with fewer than 30,000 or more than 120,000 public chains, plus five repertoires with anomalous nucleotide sharing, were excluded from co-occurrence clustering. TCRdb took over this immuneACCESS table, retaining in-frame rearrangements with V and J assigned. Such tables are incomplete; in checked studies, under half of the missing clones stem from an unresolved V gene, and the remainder is unexplained. V and J calls and clone size are those listed in that table; D and trimming were worked out from the DNA. The sample table contains some 150,000 clones; only one count was recorded for 65% to 85% of them. The ten largest clones add up to 6.5% to 8% of the sample.

The record originates from a study of cytomegalovirus exposure and HLA in healthy donors (dated by TCRdb to 2015 to 2018). For the study in its entirety: An earlier analysis of roughly 610 of the donors reported 276 Gb of sequence data and 95 million to 140 million unique TCR beta sequences obtained from roughly 180 million T cells. An early release covering more than 500 HLA-typed donors comprised roughly 300 gigabases of sequencing data and 85 million to 100 million unique TCR sequences. Of the roughly 390 genotyped donors, over 70% fell in the genetic ancestry cluster associated with self-reported Caucasian donors. The study aimed to test whether cataloging public T cell receptors could reveal signatures of past pathogen exposure. The T cell repertoires of several hundred subjects were profiled by immunosequencing and related to cytomegalovirus serostatus. In addition to the first cohort of 500 to 850 subjects, a separate validation cohort of 120 different subjects was used. To predict cytomegalovirus infection status, the study brought together high-throughput TCR immunosequencing, statistical association of individual TCRs with disease status, and machine learning. In a later analysis, previously published TCR beta repertoires from roughly 710 donors were re-analyzed and high-resolution HLA genotyping was added so that TCR occurrence patterns could be studied. Rather than using new phenotypic data, the later analysis identified candidate immune exposures from TCR beta sequences and from how often those sequences occurred across donors. An earlier analysis of a few hundred of the donors applied high-throughput TCR beta sequencing to assess whether each TCR beta V gene segment acted as functional or pseudogenic. Donor age, sex, ethnicity and CMV serostatus were collected together with the repertoire data. In a later genetic analysis, genome-wide SNP genotypes for about 55% of the roughly 670 donors were used, and that subset was treated as a discovery cohort. All discovery cohort repertoires had been generated using a single sequencing platform. HLA typing covered class I and class II loci at four-digit resolution. The number of typed donors differed by locus: roughly 629-640 for A, B, C, DRB1 and DQB1; approximately 540 for DQA1; 606 for DPA1; and 450 to 480 for DPB1. A handful of DR-DQ haplotypes were handled as single units for association and clustering because linkage in the cohort was strong. Across some 400 genotyped donors of the cohort, an average of roughly 250,000 unique TCR beta nucleotide sequences per donor were sequenced, and 15% to 20% of those sequences were non-productive.

The CDR3 goes from the cysteine to the phenylalanine over 14 residues. The DNA shown is the 42-base CDR3, in frame from base 1. Trimming removed 5 bases from V and 6 bases from J, leaving 14 bases between the germline ends. Via the germline V gene, CDR1 is KGHSH and CDR2 LQKENI. The cohort comprised 710 or so healthy bone marrow donors. At the time of sampling, every cohort member was nominally healthy, though immune exposures that went unrecorded were likely present. The donor was CMV seropositive and was included in the group of approximately 310 seropositive cohort members. Every donor gave a peripheral blood sample, and the peripheral blood mononuclear cells from that sample were used for TCR beta sequencing. The Qiagen DNeasy Blood Extraction Kit was used to extract genomic DNA from the blood cell samples. Overall study results and their limits: A cluster of highly shared sequence variants was judged likely to represent a technical artifact of the sequencing pipeline. Because counts were too low, under 20 rarely observed V segments, including chromosome 9 orphons, were left out of the earlier analysis of 587 of the donors. The classifier was reported to diagnose cytomegalovirus status with high specificity and sensitivity in both the original cohort and the validation cohort. A few of the identified cytomegalovirus-associated TCR beta chains were confirmed in vitro to be specific for cytomegalovirus antigens. A later analysis found that TCR association rates varied across HLA loci, with DRB1 alleles showing the most associated TCRs and HLA-C alleles the fewest. In a later genetic analysis, a missense DCLRE1C variant was associated with V-gene and J-gene trimming of TCR beta chains, and the association was replicated in an independent cohort. Most CMV-associated TCR beta chains appeared to be HLA-restricted in a later analysis, and the HLA associations seemed to be driven largely by CMV exposure. Several of the top co-occurrence clusters appeared to be linked to parvovirus B19, influenza, CMV and Epstein-Barr virus, according to a later analysis. The presence/absence analyses assumed that sequencing depth was roughly uniform across donors, and that assumption may not be true. An earlier analysis of some 590 of the donors showed that most TCR beta V segments appeared in productive rearrangements either about 90% or about 30% of the time, which broadly matched IMGT annotations. In this cohort, only TCR beta chains were sequenced, and detectable features were limited by the absence of alpha or paired-chain data. A further reported finding was that TCR beta sequences accurately predicted the HLA-A and HLA-B alleles for most subjects in the first cohort. It was suggested by the authors that the approach could potentially be generalized to other disease states and immunological phenotypes. Because HLA typing was unavailable for some donors at each locus, only the typed subset was used in association tests. Linkage disequilibrium might explain the correlated functional status among segregating V segments, but an unknown experimental factor could not be excluded. A later analysis associated about 18,000 TCR beta sequences with specific HLA alleles at a false discovery rate of 0.05. In the study, roughly 160 TCR beta chains were listed as associated with cytomegalovirus. A later genetic analysis reported fewer N-insertions in productive TCRs among donors in an Asian-associated ancestry cluster than the roughly 700-donor mean. The 87-base-pair reads could not distinguish some IMGT-functional V segments, including TRBV6-2 and TRBV6-3, so those segments were excluded. In a later analysis, HLA-associated TCR beta chains showed more clonal expansion and lower generation probabilities than non-associated chains that were equally common. For the cohort, immune exposure information was limited to CMV serostatus. Strong co-occurrence of HLA alleles, especially DR and DQ, made assigning TCR associations to individual alleles difficult. Most TCR sequences were observed very rarely across donors, whereas some public TCRs were present in many individuals.

Sequenced sample: PBMCs. The rearranged chain carries TRBV18 and TRBJ2-1, with TRBD2 tentatively as D gene (5 bases match). This TCR was recovered from a woman in her 40s in good health and CMV-seropositive. CDR3 sequence: CASSTRTRGNEQFF. At the DNA level, the sequence is TGTGCCAGCTCAACCCGGACCCGGGGCAATGAGCAGTTCTTC.